The 10 T cell receptor beta chains presented below share a single source sample, sequenced in a study of read filtering for tumor transcriptome and immune sequencing. This library used around 400 ng RNA and molecular barcoded adaptors spanning alpha/delta and beta/gamma chains. MiXCR, run by TCRdb on the reads, gives a single entry per CDR3 protein. The data hold 50,000 to 65,000 distinct CDR3 sequences, with approximately 13% observed a single time. Material: a population of CD138-negative cells sorted from bone marrow. The receptors originated from a donor aged 40 or over with multiple myeloma.

As for this clonotype: One base away lies a much larger clone, so this may be a sequencing read error. J is TRBJ1-1 and V is TRBV18, with D maybe TRBD1 (5 bases). Germline CDR1 KGHSH, CDR2 LQKENI. The CDR3 extends over 14 amino acids. The CDR3 loop is CASSPGNRNTEALF. DNA for the CDR3: TGTGCCAGCTCACCAGGCAACAGGAACACTGAAGCTCTCTTT.

This clonotype has at least ten counts. The chain couples TRBV20-1 to TRBJ2-7; 8 nucleotides match TRBD2. The junction had 9 bases not matched to a gene; V was cut back by 7 bases and J by 1 base. The CDR3 runs to 14 residues. CDR1 DFQATT and CDR2 SNEGSKA come from the germline V gene (reference sequence). CDR3 sequence (DNA): TGCAGTGTGCACCCCGGGACTAGTTCCTACGAGCAGTACTTC. Protein sequence: CSVHPGTSSYEQYF.

Turning to this clonotype: This clone may be a read error of a much larger clone one base away. The genes are TRBV5-1 and TRBJ2-7, with D perhaps being TRBD1 or TRBD2 (5 bases each). The CDR3 totals 11 residues. Per germline, CDR1 SGHRS and CDR2 YFSETQ. The CDR3: CAGRGEGEQYF. In nucleotides, the CDR3 is TGCGCCGGCAGAGGAGAGGGGGAGCAGTACTTC. The complete variable domain, with remaining parts taken from reference TRBV5-1 and TRBJ2-7, reads KAGVTQTPRYLIKTRGQQVTLSCSPISGHRSVSWYQQTPGQGLQFLFEYFSETQRNKGNFPGRFSGRQFSNSRSEMNVSTLELGDSALYLCAGRGEGEQYFGPGTRLTVT.

This clonotype was found many times. The chain uses TRBV12-3 or TRBV12-4 and TRBJ1-1, with 7 nucleotides matching TRBD1. CDR3 length: 14 amino acids. J lost 1 base, V lost 6 bases, and 5 bases had no gene match. DNA for the CDR3: TGTGCCAGCAGCTATCAGGGGGGGAACACTGAAGCTTTCTTT. It translates to CASSYQGGNTEAFF.

This clonotype was detected many times. This rearrangement joins TRBV20-1 to TRBJ1-1; D is undetermined. In germline, CDR1 is DFQATT, CDR2 SNEGSKA (reference sequence). The CDR3 sequence is 13 residues long. V lost 3 bases, J lost 0 bases, and 8 bases lay in between. The DNA for the CDR3 is TGCAGTGCTAGGGGAGTCCTGAACACTGAAGCTTTCTTT. Protein: CSARGVLNTEAFF.

The table lists this clonotype with many counts. J is TRBJ2-5 and V is TRBV6-1; no clear D. Per the germline V gene, CDR1 is MNHNS and CDR2 is SASEGT. V gave up 4 bases and J gave up 7 bases, with 13 bases separating them. The CDR3 has 13 residues. The CDR3 reads CASSVEGRATQYF. The CDR3 DNA reads TGTGCCAGCAGTGTGGAAGGACGAGCGACCCAGTACTTC.

This clonotype has ten or more counts. The chain joins TRBV5-1 to TRBJ2-1, with TRBD1 matching 9 bases. Germline lookup yields CDR1 SGHRS and CDR2 YFSETQ. The length of the CDR3 is 14 residues. V was clipped by 4 bases and J by 1 base; unmatched bases: 0. In nucleotides, the CDR3 is TGCGCCAGCAGCGGGACAGGGTCCTACAATGAGCAGTTCTTC. Protein sequence: CASSGTGSYNEQFF.

This clonotype appeared a single time. A much larger clone sits a single nucleotide away, making a read error possible. The chain is built from TRBV6-5 and TRBJ2-7; D remains ambiguous. Germline CDR1 and CDR2: MNHEY and SVGAGI. This CDR3 is built from 12 residues. The CDR3: CASSYGSYVQYF. The CDR3 coding sequence is TGTGCCAGCAGTTACGGGTCGTACGTGCAGTACTTC.

This clonotype was found many times. The chain is built from TRBV2 and TRBJ1-4; 11 nucleotides agree with TRBD1. The CDR3 has 15 amino acids. The germline V gene has CDR1 SNHLY and CDR2 FYNNEI. Trimming took 6 bases from V and 10 from J; bases not matched to a gene: 10. CDR3 nucleotides: TGTGCCAGCAGCGCCCGGACAGGGGGCGGGCGAAAACTGTTTTTT. It encodes CASSARTGGGRKLFF.

The table lists this clonotype with many counts. This sequence joins TRBV2 and TRBJ1-1; a weak D match, TRBD1 (6 bases). The length of the CDR3 is 13 residues. Germline lookup yields CDR1 SNHLY and CDR2 FYNNEI. The V gene lost 7 bases and the J gene lost 0 bases, with 9 bases spanning the gap. DNA of the CDR3: TGTGCCAGCATGGACAGTGTGAACACTGAAGCTTTCTTT. This gives the protein CASMDSVNTEAFF.